This T cell receptor beta chain stems from a study of CD8 T cells in Susac syndrome. V gave up 1 base and J gave up 3 bases, with 27 bases separating them. The CDR3 contains 20 residues. This clonotype has just one count. Reverse transcription used 0.5 to 1 ug RNA and random hexamers. Amplification of TCR beta CDR3 used immunoSEQ multiplex PCR across 54 Vbeta and 13 Jbeta. TCRdb processed the immunoSEQ multiplex PCR reads anew with MiXCR; each CDR3 protein has one entry. The table includes 150,000 to 200,000 distinct CDR3 sequences, roughly 94% detected once. Sequencing of TCR beta covered CD8+ and CD4+ T cells obtained from blood. Through negative isolation, CD4+ and CD8+ T cells were obtained, while TEMRA cells were enriched using FACS.

The sample was CD4+ T cells from PBMCs. J is TRBJ2-5 and V is TRBV12-3 or TRBV12-4; tentative D call: TRBD1 (5 bases). The TCR originated in a human donor with multiple sclerosis. CDR3 sequence reads: CASSLVAGAIEKALKETQYF. CDR3 in DNA: TGTGCCAGCAGTTTAGTTGCTGGGGCCATTGAGAAAGCCCTAAAAGAGACCCAGTACTTC.